This T cell receptor beta chain was recorded in a study of blood T cells in healthy people across ages. Germline V CDR1 and CDR2: MRHNA, SNTAGT. The CDR3 is made up of 15 amino acids. Notes on this clonotype: Antigen: not known.

Combining a sample-barcoded 5' primer with a J-beta primer mix, a second PCR ran for roughly 6 to 12 cycles. TCRdb fed the 5' RACE reads into MiXCR, producing one record per CDR3 protein. This table holds some 920,000 distinct CDR3 sequences, roughly half found once. Overall study findings and caveats: Correlation between TCR beta diversity and naive T cell percentage was strong. It was the long-lived donors that had more naive CD4+ cells and higher diversity than aged donors.

The sequenced sample was blood. The receptor was isolated from a woman in her fifties or sixties in good health. The chain links TRBV6-4 to TRBJ2-5, with D tentatively TRBD2 (5 bases). The assigned J gene may be wrong: the sequence end matches TRBJ2-7 better. Here the CDR3 DNA reads TGTGCCAGCACATCGGGGTCCCAGAAAAGGTCCGAGCAGTACTTC. Protein sequence: CASTSGSQKRSEQYF.